The 7 T cell receptor beta chains listed next were all sequenced from one sample in a study of read filtering for tumor transcriptome and immune sequencing. Molecular barcoded adaptors covering alpha/delta and beta/gamma chains were used on around 370 ng RNA. TCRdb ran MiXCR on the reads and lists one entry per CDR3 protein. The repertoire holds tens of thousands of distinct CDR3 sequences, with roughly 19% as singletons. The sequencing input was a population of CD138-negative cells sorted from bone marrow. The receptor source for this set is a donor at least 40 years old with multiple myeloma.

The chain carries TRBV10-3 and TRBJ2-2, with D possibly TRBD1 on 6 matching bases. The CDR3 contains 15 residues. V lost 8 bases, J lost 6 bases, and 19 bases lay in between. Germline V gives CDR1 ENHRY, CDR2 SYGVKD. The CDR3 is CAIGARQERPGELFF. In nucleotides, the CDR3 is TGTGCCATCGGCGCTAGACAGGAGAGGCCCGGGGAGCTGTTTTTT.

The chain uses TRBV27 and TRBJ2-4, with D hard to call. CDR1 and CDR2 from the germline V gene are MNHEY and SMNVEV (reference sequence). There are 15 residues in the CDR3. The V and J ends lost 2 bases and 0 bases respectively, with 8 bases between them. The CDR3 sequence is CASSLGVSAKNIQYF. The CDR3 nucleotides are TGTGCCAGCAGTTTAGGGGTATCAGCCAAAAACATTCAGTACTTC.

Ten or more counts support this clonotype. The chain joins TRBV2 to TRBJ2-7; tentatively, D is TRBD1 or TRBD2 (5 bases each). Germline CDR1 SNHLY, CDR2 FYNNEI. The CDR3 is 15 amino acids. V lost 5 bases and J lost 3, with 17 bases in between. DNA for the CDR3: TGTGCCAGCAGTCCGACGGGGCAGGCCTACTACGAGCAGTACTTC. Translating gives CASSPTGQAYYEQYF. The variable domain in full, with the rest retrieved from reference TRBV2 and TRBJ2-7, is EPEVTQTPSHQVTQMGQEVILRCVPISNHLYFYWYRQILGQKVEFLVSFYNNEISEKSEIFDDQFSVERPDGSNFTLKIRSTKLEDSAMYFCASSPTGQAYYEQYFGPGTRLTVT.

This clonotype was counted ten times or more. The rearrangement links TRBV29-1 to TRBJ2-3; 9 positions agree with TRBD1. Germline loops: CDR1 SQVTM, CDR2 ANQGSEA. The CDR3 is 14 amino acids. V shed 4 bases and J 3 bases; nucleotides not matched to a gene: 5. CDR3 nucleotide sequence: TGCAGCGTTGCCGGGACAGGGATTACAGATACGCAGTATTTT. Amino acid sequence: CSVAGTGITDTQYF.

This clonotype was observed many times. This sequence joins TRBV20-1 and TRBJ2-1, with 8 bases lining up with TRBD2. This CDR3 is 16 amino acids long. Germline V gene sequence: CDR1 DFQATT, CDR2 SNEGSKA (reference sequence). V shed 4 bases, J shed 4 bases, and the junction held 12 bases outside the gene matches. The CDR3: CSAKALSGAPYNEQFF. CDR3 in DNA: TGCAGTGCTAAGGCTCTTAGCGGGGCGCCTTACAATGAGCAGTTCTTC.

V is TRBV5-1 and J is TRBJ2-4, with D perhaps matching TRBD1 (6 bases). This CDR3 comprises 16 residues. The germline V gene has CDR1 SGHRS and CDR2 YFSETQ. Trimming stripped 0 bases from V and 7 bases from J, with 17 bases between. The CDR3 DNA reads as TGCGCCAGCAGCTTGGGATGGGCAGGGGCCCATAACATTCAGTACTTC. This sequence encodes CASSLGWAGAHNIQYF.

Comments on this clonotype: The CDR3 does not end in the conserved phenylalanine or tryptophan, so this is likely a read error. The genes are TRBV11-2 and TRBJ2-7; D may be TRBD2 (6 bases). The CDR3 is made up of 16 amino acids. Germline V lookup: CDR1 SGHAT, CDR2 FQNNGV. V was shortened by 5 bases and J by 5 bases, with 22 bases between the two germline ends. CDR3 nucleotide sequence: TGTGCCAGCAGCCCAACAGGTGGACTAACGCGAAACGAGCAGTACTCC. It specifies CASSPTGGLTRNEQYS.